These 32 T cell receptor beta chains came from one sample sequenced in a study of blood T cells in healthy people across ages. The use of a sample-barcoded 5' primer and a J-beta primer mix characterized a second PCR of roughly 6 to 11 cycles. TCRdb used MiXCR to reprocess the 5' RACE reads, holding one entry per CDR3 protein. The repertoire holds about 770,000 distinct CDR3 sequences, with approximately 48% as singletons. The sequenced sample was blood. These TCRs come from a man in his sixties in good health.

This clonotype was picked up one time. The chain is built from TRBV18 and TRBJ2-4, with 8 positions matching TRBD1. The CDR3 length is 16 residues. V was clipped by 0 bases and J by 0 bases; unmatched bases: 1. The germline V gene has CDR1 KGHSH and CDR2 LQKENI. The CDR3 DNA sequence: TGTGCCAGCTCACCACCGACAGGGGTAGCCAAAAACATTCAGTACTTC. Protein: CASSPPTGVAKNIQYF.

The chain couples TRBV10-3 to TRBJ1-1; the D gene is possibly TRBD1 (5 bases). This CDR3 has 15 residues. V was clipped by 2 bases and J by 1 base, with 11 bases between them. Germline lookup yields CDR1 ENHRY and CDR2 SYGVKD. CDR3 amino acids: CAISEAGQSNTEAFF. The CDR3 bases are TGTGCCATCAGTGAGGCAGGGCAATCGAACACTGAAGCTTTCTTT.

The V gene is TRBV15, the J gene TRBJ2-3; TRBD2 agrees at 10 bases. The CDR3 has 16 amino acids. CDR1 is LNHNV and CDR2 is YYDKDF in the germline V gene (reference sequence). Losses at the gene ends were 1 base for V and 1 base for J; bases not matched to a gene: 2. The CDR3 loop is CATSRALAGGTDTQYF. The CDR3 region has the DNA TGTGCCACCAGCAGAGCCCTAGCGGGGGGCACAGATACGCAGTATTTT.

V and J are TRBV20-1 and TRBJ1-1; tentative D call: TRBD1 (6 bases). Germline V gene data show CDR1 as DFQATT and CDR2 as SNEGSKA (reference sequence). This CDR3 region has 10 residues. Trimming left V 4 bases short and J 11 bases short, with 11 bases between. As DNA, the CDR3 is TGCAGTGCTAAAAGGGGGATGGCTTTCTTT. Protein product: CSAKRGMAFF.

This chain uses TRBV27 with TRBJ1-6; the D is unclear. There are 14 residues in the CDR3. Deletions cut 6 bases from V and 6 bases from J, with 12 bases between. The germline CDR1 and CDR2 sequences are MNHEY and SMNVEV (reference sequence). The CDR3: CASRSSLPNSPLHF. In DNA, the CDR3 is TGTGCCAGCAGAAGTAGTTTGCCTAATTCACCCCTCCACTTT.

The chain has TRBV28 and TRBJ1-2; a possible D gene is TRBD1 (5 bases). The germline V and J ends were trimmed by 3 bases and 3 bases, with 11 bases remaining between them. CDR1 is MDHEN and CDR2 is SYDVKM in the germline V gene. The CDR3 is 14 residues long. CDR3: CASSFPAGHYGYTF. CDR3 bases: TGTGCCAGCAGTTTCCCAGCAGGGCACTATGGCTACACCTTC.

This chain uses TRBV7-2 with TRBJ2-1, with D maybe TRBD1 (6 bases). The end of the DNA fits TRBJ2-7 better, so the J call may be wrong. This CDR3 spans 16 amino acids. Looked up from germline, CDR1 is SGHTA and CDR2 is FQGNSA. For the CDR3, the DNA is TGTGCCAGCAGCCCCACAGGACAGCTCTCCTACAATGAGCAGTACTTC. Amino acids: CASSPTGQLSYNEQYF.

To note about this clonotype: One junction end disagrees with the germline gene, perhaps due to a read error. V is TRBV6-5 and J is TRBJ2-1; 7 bases are a match to TRBD1. This CDR3 is built from 16 residues. The V gene's germline CDR1 is MNHEY and CDR2 SVGAGI. This CDR3 reads CASSSQGVITYKEQFF. The CDR3 nucleotides are TGTGCCAGCAGTTCTCAGGGGGTCATCACCTACAAGGAGCAGTTCTTC.

At least ten counts were recorded for this clonotype. The chain is built from TRBV7-2 and TRBJ2-7; TRBD1 might be the D (6 bases). V was trimmed by 2 bases and J by 7 bases, leaving 12 bases between them. Germline V gives CDR1 SGHTA, CDR2 FQGNSA. This CDR3 is 13 amino acids long. CDR3 bases: TGTGCCAGCAGCTTAACAGGGATGGGAGAGCAGTACTTC. This translates into CASSLTGMGEQYF. Based on the CDR3 plus reference TRBV7-2 and TRBJ2-7, the full variable domain is GAGVSQSPSNKVTEKGKDVELRCDPISGHTALYWYRQSLGQGLEFLIYFQGNSAPDKSGLPSDRFSAERTGGSVSTLTIQRTQQEDSAVYLCASSLTGMGEQYFGPGTRLTVT.

This clonotype came up once. The genes are TRBV12-3 or TRBV12-4 and TRBJ1-2; no clear D. The CDR3 has 11 amino acids. V was pared by 1 base and J by 12 bases, with 9 bases between. CDR3 bases: TGTGCCAGCAGTTTAGGGGGTTCGAACACCTTC. Translating gives CASSLGGSNTF.

A few counts support this clonotype. V is TRBV7-2 and J is TRBJ1-1; D remains unclear. Trimming pared 5 bases from V and 1 base from J, leaving 17 bases between. Germline CDR1 and CDR2: SGHTA and FQGNSA. The CDR3 is made up of 16 amino acids. The CDR3 DNA follows: TGTGCCAGCAGCCCAGAACTGGGCAGATCGAACACTGAAGCTTTCTTT. It yields the protein CASSPELGRSNTEAFF.

This clonotype was picked up a small number of times. The DNA for the CDR3 is TGTGCCAGCAGCTTCGGACTAGCTTTCGAGCAGTACTTC. This codes for CASSFGLAFEQYF. The chain recombines TRBV7-2 with TRBJ2-7; 8 bases match TRBD2. CDR1 is SGHTA, CDR2 FQGNSA, per germline. The CDR3 spans 13 residues. V shed 3 bases and J 6 bases; nucleotides not matched to a gene: 4.

As concerns this clonotype: A junction boundary mismatches the germline segment, possibly from a read error. The chain combines TRBV7-2 with TRBJ2-7; D not resolved. Looked up from germline, CDR1 is SGHTA and CDR2 is FQGNSA. This CDR3 has 11 amino acids. The CDR3 coding sequence is TGTGCTAGCAGCTTATCCCAGGTGCAGTACTTC. It is translated as CASSLSQVQYF.

This rearrangement joins TRBV7-2 to TRBJ2-7; D possibly corresponds to TRBD1 (6 bases). Trimming cost V 2 bases and J 0 bases, with 14 bases left between them. This CDR3 spans 16 amino acids. The V gene's germline CDR1 is SGHTA and CDR2 FQGNSA. CDR3 nucleotide sequence: TGTGCCAGCAGCTTAAGCGGCAGGGGAAACTCCTACGAGCAGTACTTC. Translating gives CASSLSGRGNSYEQYF.

The chain recombines TRBV2 with TRBJ2-7; D may be TRBD1 or TRBD2 (5 bases each). The V end lost 6 bases, the J end lost 3 bases, and 18 bases lay between the germline ends. Germline CDR1 is SNHLY and CDR2 is FYNNEI. This CDR3 comprises 15 residues. CDR3 DNA: TGTGCCAGCAGAGTAGGGACCGACACCATCTACGAGCAGTACTTC. Encoded protein: CASRVGTDTIYEQYF.

This chain joins TRBV12-3 or TRBV12-4 and TRBJ1-2; D is possibly TRBD1 (5 bases). The CDR3 is 15 amino acids. V was cut by 6 bases and J by 8 bases, with 22 bases left in between. This CDR3 is CASRLRDSYAGGYTF. In DNA, the CDR3 is TGTGCCAGCAGATTGCGGGACTCCTACGCGGGGGGCTACACCTTC.

V usage is TRBV4-3 and J usage is TRBJ2-7, with 7 bases aligning to TRBD1. V lost 0 bases to trimming and J lost 3 bases; unmatched junction nucleotides: 8. The germline V gene has CDR1 LGHNA and CDR2 YSLEER. This CDR3 comprises 16 residues. CDR3 bases: TGCGCCAGCAGCCAAGATGGACAGGCAGAGGACTACGAGCAGTACTTC. Encoded protein: CASSQDGQAEDYEQYF.

This clonotype was seen a few times. The chain has TRBV6-2 or TRBV6-3 and TRBJ2-5; TRBD1 matches 8 bases. Germline CDR1 MNHEY, CDR2 SVGEGT. Trimming cost V 6 bases and J 1 base; bases outside gene matches: 1. The CDR3 totals 13 residues. The CDR3 loop reads CASRDRVQETQYF. The CDR3 DNA follows: TGTGCCAGCAGGGACAGGGTCCAAGAGACCCAGTACTTC.

V usage is TRBV20-1 and J usage is TRBJ2-7; 8 bases agree with TRBD1. V shed 2 bases, J shed 5 bases, and the junction held 8 bases outside the gene matches. The CDR3 has 14 amino acids. Germline V gene lookup returns CDR1 DFQATT and CDR2 SNEGSKA (reference sequence). The CDR3, as DNA: TGCAGTGCTAGACAAGGACAGGGTTCCCACGAGCAGTACTTC. This translates into CSARQGQGSHEQYF.

The rearrangement links TRBV11-2 to TRBJ1-2; no clear D. The germline gives CDR1 SGHAT, CDR2 FQNNGV. Trimming shortened V by 1 base and J by 3 bases, and 9 bases separated the two germline ends. This CDR3 is built from 14 residues. As DNA, the CDR3 is TGTGCCAGCAGCTTAGCCCGCGTGGACTATGGCTACACCTTC. Encoded protein: CASSLARVDYGYTF.

A word on this clonotype: A read error may produce the germline difference seen at one junction end. This chain joins TRBV12-3 or TRBV12-4 and TRBJ2-7; 11 bases line up with TRBD2. This CDR3 is built from 17 residues. DNA of the CDR3: TGTGCCAGCAGCTTAGCGGGGGGGACGACTCCCTTTTACGAGCAGTACTTC. This encodes CASSLAGGTTPFYEQYF.

This chain connects TRBV20-1 to TRBJ2-3; 7 bases agree with TRBD1. With 3 bases clipped from V and 2 bases from J, the junction kept 5 bases outside the gene matches. The germline V gene has CDR1 DFQATT and CDR2 SNEGSKA (reference sequence). This CDR3 is 14 amino acids long. The CDR3 region has the DNA TGCAGTGCTAGGAAGACAGGGACCACAGATACGCAGTATTTT. Amino acids: CSARKTGTTDTQYF.

V and J are TRBV4-2 and TRBJ1-6, with 7 positions matching TRBD1. The V gene's germline CDR1 is LGHNA and CDR2 YNFKEQ. This CDR3 comprises 18 residues. The V segment lost 4 bases and the J segment 6 bases; nucleotides outside the gene matches: 15. CDR3 protein: CASSRAMILGQTNSPLHF. The CDR3 DNA sequence: TGTGCCAGCAGCCGGGCAATGATCCTGGGACAGACTAATTCACCCCTCCACTTT.

This rearrangement joins TRBV6-5 to TRBJ2-7; weak D call: TRBD2 (6 bases). Trimming left V 8 bases short and J 5 bases short, with 7 bases between. CDR3 length: 10 amino acids. From germline, CDR1 is MNHEY and CDR2 SVGAGI. The CDR3 DNA reads as TGTGCCAGCGGAGGGCACGAGCAGTACTTC. This sequence encodes CASGGHEQYF.

CDR3 sequence (DNA): TGTGCCAGCAGCCCTGGTGGGCAGGACAATGAAAAACTGTTTTTT. Its protein is CASSPGGQDNEKLFF. The rearrangement uses TRBV7-9 and TRBJ1-4; D not certain. V lost 5 bases and J lost 5, with 15 bases in between. Germline V gene lookup returns CDR1 SEHNR and CDR2 FQNEAQ (reference sequence). CDR3 size: 15 residues.

As for this clonotype: The junction departs from germline at one end; a sequencing error may be responsible. The chain uses TRBV11-2 and TRBJ2-4; 9 bases are shared with TRBD2. Per germline, CDR1 SGHAT and CDR2 FQNNGV. The CDR3 sequence is 20 residues long. CDR3 bases: TGTGCCACCAGCTTAAGCCGGGCTAGCGGGGCCGGGCTAGCCAAAAACATTCAGTACTTC. Its translation: CATSLSRASGAGLAKNIQYF.

This chain uses TRBV27 with TRBJ1-5; a weak D match, TRBD1 (6 bases). This CDR3 comprises 15 residues. The germline CDR1 and CDR2 sequences are MNHEY and SMNVEV (reference sequence). The ends were cut back, 6 bases at V and 2 bases at J, with 14 bases in the middle. The CDR3 sequence: CASSKGVSGNQPQHF. CDR3 coding DNA: TGTGCCAGCAGCAAGGGGGTATCGGGCAATCAGCCCCAGCATTTT.

This clonotype was seen ten or more times. The chain couples TRBV20-1 to TRBJ2-4, with 7 bases fitting TRBD2. CDR3 length: 16 amino acids. Per germline, CDR1 DFQATT and CDR2 SNEGSKA (reference sequence). Losses at the gene ends were 6 bases for V and 3 bases for J; bases not matched to a gene: 14. The CDR3 nucleotides are TGCAGTGCCCCGAACCCGGCTAGCGGAGACAAAAACATTCAGTACTTC. It is translated as CSAPNPASGDKNIQYF.

This clonotype has a handful of counts. The rearrangement uses TRBV12-3 or TRBV12-4 and TRBJ2-5; no reliable D call. The V end lost 3 bases, the J end lost 1 base, and 9 bases lay between the germline ends. The CDR3 sequence is 14 residues long. The CDR3 protein is CASSLGIIQETQYF. The CDR3 nucleotides read TGTGCCAGCAGTTTGGGAATAATCCAAGAGACCCAGTACTTC.

The V and J genes are TRBV12-3 or TRBV12-4 and TRBJ2-3; D may be TRBD2 (6 bases). The CDR3 has 14 residues. Trimming cost V 7 bases and J 2 bases, with 13 bases left between them. The CDR3 nucleotides read TGTGCCAGCATTACGGGACTGCCCACAGATACGCAGTATTTT. Translation gives CASITGLPTDTQYF.

The chain couples TRBV7-9 to TRBJ1-2; D not resolved. In germline, CDR1 is SEHNR, CDR2 FQNEAQ (reference sequence). The CDR3 runs to 13 residues. With 1 base removed from V and 3 bases from J, the gap between germline ends came to 6 bases. This chain's CDR3 is CASSLGYDYGYTF. CDR3 nucleotides: TGTGCCAGCAGCTTAGGATATGACTATGGCTACACCTTC.

Comment on this clonotype: This may stem from a read error, because a much larger clone lies one nucleotide away. V and J are TRBV12-3 or TRBV12-4 and TRBJ2-7; 9 bases match TRBD2. V shed 6 bases and J 7 bases; nucleotides not matched to a gene: 13. There are 15 residues in the CDR3. Written as DNA, the CDR3 is TGTGCCAGCAGCCCAGAAGCGGGGGGAGGGAATGAGCAGTACTTC. As protein: CASSPEAGGGNEQYF.